This note documents a single T cell receptor beta chain sequence. Profiled with immunoSEQ multiplex PCR; TCRdb holds only in-frame clones, not every one. This table holds some 120,000 clones, under 95% found once. The record originates from a study of control samples from healthy donors and cancer patients. This CDR3 region has 14 residues. V was pared by 4 bases and J by 3 bases, with 4 bases of the junction left unmatched. Germline values: CDR1 SGHRS, CDR2 YFSETQ. J is TRBJ2-7 and V is TRBV5-1; 10 nucleotides align to TRBD1. Sequences were obtained from blood. The TCR sequence derives from a young man in good health. CDR3 region: CASSTDRGDYEQYF. CDR3 in DNA: TGCGCCAGCAGCACGGACAGGGGGGACTACGAGCAGTACTTC.